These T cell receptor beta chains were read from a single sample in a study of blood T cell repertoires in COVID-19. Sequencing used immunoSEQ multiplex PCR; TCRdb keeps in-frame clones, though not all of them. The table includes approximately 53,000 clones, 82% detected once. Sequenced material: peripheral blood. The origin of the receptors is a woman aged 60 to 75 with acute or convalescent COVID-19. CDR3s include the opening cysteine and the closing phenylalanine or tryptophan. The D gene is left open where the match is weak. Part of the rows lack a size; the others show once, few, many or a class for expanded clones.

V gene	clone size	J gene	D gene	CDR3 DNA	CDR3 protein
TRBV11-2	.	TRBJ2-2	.	TGTGCCAGCGCCGCTGGGGCGACCGGGGAGCTGTTTTTT	CASAAGATGELFF
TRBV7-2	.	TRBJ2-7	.	TGTGCCAGCAGCTACACTCTAGGACTCGAGCAGTACTTC	CASSYTLGLEQYF
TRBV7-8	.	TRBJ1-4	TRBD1	TGTGCCAGCAGCTCTTATGGGACAGGGAACGAAAAACTGTTTTTT	CASSSYGTGNEKLFF
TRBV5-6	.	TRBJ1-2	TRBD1	TGTGCCAGCAGCTTAGAAGGGGGCTATTATGGCTACACCTTC	CASSLEGGYYGYTF
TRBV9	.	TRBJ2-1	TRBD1	TGTGCCAGCAGCGTAGGGACAGGGCACAATGAGCAGTTCTTC	CASSVGTGHNEQFF
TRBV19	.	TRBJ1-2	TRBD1	TGTGCCAGTAGTAGGACAGGATCCAACTATGGCTACACCTTC	CASSRTGSNYGYTF
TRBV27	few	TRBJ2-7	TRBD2	TGTGCCAGCAGTTTATCGGCGAGCGGGAGGAATTTTGGGTACGAGCAGTACTTC	CASSLSASGRNFGYEQYF
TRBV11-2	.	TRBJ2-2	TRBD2	TGTGCCAGCAGCTTAGACGTTCTAGCGGGGGGGCCGGACACCGGGGAGCTGTTTTTT	CASSLDVLAGGPDTGELFF
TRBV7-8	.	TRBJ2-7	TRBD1	TGTGCCAGCAGAAAACCGGACAGGCTCGGCGAGCAGTACTTC	CASRKPDRLGEQYF
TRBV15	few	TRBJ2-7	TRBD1	TGTGCCACCAGCAGAGAAACAGGGGGATACGAGCAGTACTTC	CATSRETGGYEQYF
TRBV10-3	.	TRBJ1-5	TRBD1	TGTGCCATCACCGCCGACAGGGAACAGCCCCAGCATTTT	CAITADREQPQHF
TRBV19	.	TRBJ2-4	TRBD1	TGTGCCAGTAGTCCCCGGGACAGGGAGAAATTCCATTACTTC	CASSPRDREKFHYF
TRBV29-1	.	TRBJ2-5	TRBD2	TGCAGCGTTGGACTAGCGGGGGGTCAAGAGACCCAGTACTTC	CSVGLAGGQETQYF
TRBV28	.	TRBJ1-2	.	TGTGCCAGCACCCCCTCGGGGGGGCGCTCCTTGAGCTATGGCTACACCTTC	CASTPSGGRSLSYGYTF
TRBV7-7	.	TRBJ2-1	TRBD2	TGTGCCAGCAGCGACCTCGGAGCGGGAACAAATGAGCAGTTCTTC	CASSDLGAGTNEQFF
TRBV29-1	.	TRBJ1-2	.	TGCAGCGTTGGAGGGATTTACGGCTACACCTTC	CSVGGIYGYTF
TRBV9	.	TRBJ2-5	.	TGTGCCAGCAGCGGACTGTACCAAGAGACCCAGTACTTC	CASSGLYQETQYF
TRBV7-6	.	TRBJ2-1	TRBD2	TGTGCCAGCAGCTTGGAACTAGCGGAGAGCTCCTACAATGAGCAGTTCTTC	CASSLELAESSYNEQFF
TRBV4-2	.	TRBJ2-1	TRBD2	TGTGCCAGCAGCCAAGGAACTAGCGACAATGAGCAGTTCTTC	CASSQGTSDNEQFF
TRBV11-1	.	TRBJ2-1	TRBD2	TGTGCCAGCAGCTTAGCCCGCGGGGGGAGCTCCTACAATGAGCAGTTCTTC	CASSLARGGSSYNEQFF
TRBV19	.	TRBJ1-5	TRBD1	TGTGCCAGTAGATCCGGGACAGCCATTACGAAGCCCCAGCATTTT	CASRSGTAITKPQHF
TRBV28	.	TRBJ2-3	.	TGTGCCAGTCAGACTGGCAGCACAGATACGCAGTATTTT	CASQTGSTDTQYF
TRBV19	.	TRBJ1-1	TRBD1	TGTGCCAGTAGTATAGGGACAGGGGTTCTCATGAACACTGAAGCTTTCTTT	CASSIGTGVLMNTEAFF
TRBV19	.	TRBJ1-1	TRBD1	TGTGCCAGTAGTATAGTTCAGGGGGCTGAAGCTTTCTTT	CASSIVQGAEAFF
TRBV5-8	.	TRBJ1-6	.	TGTGCCAGCAGCGTTCTCAATTCACCCCTCCACTTT	CASSVLNSPLHF
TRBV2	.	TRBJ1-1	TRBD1	TGTGCCAGCAGTGGGACAGGGGGCAGGGGAGCTTTCTTT	CASSGTGGRGAFF
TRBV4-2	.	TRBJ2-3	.	TGTGCCAGCAGCCCGGTCCTCAGCACAGATACGCAGTATTTT	CASSPVLSTDTQYF
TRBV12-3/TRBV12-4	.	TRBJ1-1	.	TGTGCCAGCAGTAAGACAGGTGCCACTGAAGCTTTCTTT	CASSKTGATEAFF
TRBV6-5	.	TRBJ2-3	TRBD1	TGTGCCAGCAGGGAGACAGGGTCAGATACGCAGTATTTT	CASRETGSDTQYF
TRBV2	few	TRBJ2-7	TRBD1	TGTGCCAGCAGTACCGGGACAGGGTCTCGGTACTTC	CASSTGTGSRYF
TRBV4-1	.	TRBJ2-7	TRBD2	TGCGCCAGCAGCCAAGTGCGCGGGGGAGGCTACGAGCAGTACTTC	CASSQVRGGGYEQYF
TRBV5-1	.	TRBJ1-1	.	TGCGCCAGCAGCCCCCGTACAGGTAACACTGAAGCTTTCTTT	CASSPRTGNTEAFF
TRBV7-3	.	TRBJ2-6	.	TGTGCCAGCAGCCCTACCTCAGGGGCTGGGGCCAACGTCCTGACTTTC	CASSPTSGAGANVLTF
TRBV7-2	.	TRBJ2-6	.	TGTGCCAGCAGCGCCAGGGGTGGTGGGGCCAACGTCCTGACTTTC	CASSARGGGANVLTF
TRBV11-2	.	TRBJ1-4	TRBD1	TGTGCCAGCAGGCCCGGGACAGTAGGAGAAAAACTGTTTTTT	CASRPGTVGEKLFF
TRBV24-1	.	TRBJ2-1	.	TGTGCCACCCCTCGGGTTGGCTCCTACAATGAGCAGTTCTTC	CATPRVGSYNEQFF
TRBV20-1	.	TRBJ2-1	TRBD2	TGCAGTGCTAGTGTCCCGGGACTAGCGGGAGGGCCTTTCGATGAGCAGTTCTTC	CSASVPGLAGGPFDEQFF
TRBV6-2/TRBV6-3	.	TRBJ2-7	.	TGTGCCAGCAGTTACTCTAGCGGCCCGTACGAGCAGTACTTC	CASSYSSGPYEQYF
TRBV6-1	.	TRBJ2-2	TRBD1	TGTGCCAGCAGTGAACCGGGACAGGGGTTCACCGGGGAGCTGTTTTTT	CASSEPGQGFTGELFF
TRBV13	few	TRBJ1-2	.	TGTGCCAGCAGCAAGGAGGCAGGGGATGATCATGGCTACACCTTC	CASSKEAGDDHGYTF
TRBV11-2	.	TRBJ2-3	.	TGTGCCAGCAGCTTAGATTTGTTGAGAGCAGATACGCAGTATTTT	CASSLDLLRADTQYF
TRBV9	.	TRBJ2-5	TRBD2	TGTGCCAGCAGCGTAGGGGGACTAGCGGGGGATGAGACCCAGTACTTC	CASSVGGLAGDETQYF
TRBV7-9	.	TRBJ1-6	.	TGTGCCAGCAGCTTAGGAGGAGACCTCTCCTATAATTCACCCCTCCACTTT	CASSLGGDLSYNSPLHF
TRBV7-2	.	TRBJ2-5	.	TGTGCCAGCAGTCCACGGACAGAAGAGACCCAGTACTTC	CASSPRTEETQYF